These 19 T cell receptor beta chains came from one sample sequenced in a study of human thymus T cells. Sequencing was performed with immunoSEQ multiplex PCR; in TCRdb, only in-frame clones are kept and a portion is missing. This repertoire shows roughly 130,000 clones, around 94% found once; its top ten account for more than 0.02%. The thymus was resected at corrective cardiac surgery. Source material: thymus tissue. The source of these receptors is a boy less than two years old with a congenital heart defect but otherwise immunologically healthy.

The rearrangement uses TRBV7-9 and TRBJ1-2; D may be TRBD1 (6 bases). The V gene's germline CDR1 is SEHNR and CDR2 FQNEAQ (reference sequence). The V gene lost 2 bases and the J gene lost 6 bases, with 22 bases spanning the gap. The CDR3 has 17 amino acids. CDR3 coding DNA: TGTGCCAGCAGCTTATTGGATGGGACACTTCAATGTAATGGCTACACCTTC. Amino acid sequence: CASSLLDGTLQCNGYTF.

The chain uses TRBV9 and TRBJ2-3, with a weak D call TRBD2 (6 bases). Looked up from germline, CDR1 is SGDLS and CDR2 is YYNGEE. Trimming shortened V by 0 bases and J by 0 bases, and 8 bases separated the two germline ends. The CDR3 length is 15 residues. The CDR3, as DNA: TGTGCCAGCAGCGTAGGGGGGGTTAGCACAGATACGCAGTATTTT. Its translation is CASSVGGVSTDTQYF.

The V gene is TRBV28, the J gene TRBJ1-2; D is undetermined. V dropped 6 bases and J dropped 3 bases, with 11 bases sitting between them. The V gene's germline CDR1 is MDHEN and CDR2 SYDVKM. CDR3 length: 13 amino acids. CDR3 region: CASRSGLDYGYTF. The CDR3 DNA is TGTGCCAGCAGGTCAGGCCTCGACTATGGCTACACCTTC.

The V call is TRBV27, the J call TRBJ1-2; D might be TRBD1 (5 bases). The V and J ends lost 5 bases and 3 bases respectively, with 13 bases between them. CDR1 is MNHEY and CDR2 is SMNVEV in the germline V gene (reference sequence). The CDR3 consists of 14 residues. CDR3 protein: CASSAGGEHYGYTF. The CDR3 DNA follows: TGTGCCAGCAGTGCCGGGGGGGAGCACTATGGCTACACCTTC.

The CDR3 region is CASHDRSGGYEQFF. The CDR3 DNA sequence: TGTGCCAGCCACGATCGATCTGGAGGGTATGAGCAGTTCTTC. This rearrangement joins TRBV19 to TRBJ2-1; possibly TRBD2 for D (6 bases). The CDR3 extends over 14 amino acids. V dropped 9 bases and J dropped 8 bases, with 20 bases sitting between them. Germline CDR1 and CDR2: LNHDA and SQIVND (reference sequence). The full variable domain, completed using reference TRBV19 and TRBJ2-1, is DGGITQSPKYLFRKEGQNVTLSCEQNLNHDAMYWYRQDPGQGLRLIYYSQIVNDFQKGDIAEGYSVSREKKESFPLTVTSAQKNPTAFYLCASHDRSGGYEQFFGPGTRLTVL.

The CDR3 sequence is CASSEGGSYTF. Written as DNA, the CDR3 is TGTGCCAGCAGTGAGGGGGGAAGCTACACCTTC. The rearrangement links TRBV6-1 to TRBJ1-2; D perhaps matches TRBD1 (5 bases). Looked up from germline, CDR1 is MNHNS and CDR2 is SASEGT. CDR3 length equals 11 residues. Trimming stripped 3 bases from V and 9 bases from J, with 8 bases between.

This clone was picked up a small number of times. The rearrangement joins TRBV6-1 to TRBJ1-2, with no clear D. The CDR3 runs 11 residues. Germline CDR1 reads MNHNS; CDR2 reads SASEGT. V was shortened by 5 bases and J by 3 bases, with 4 bases between the two germline ends. In DNA form, the CDR3 reads TGTGCCAGCAGTTCGCACTATGGCTACACCTTC. Its translation: CASSSHYGYTF.

This chain connects TRBV4-1 to TRBJ2-2, with 8 bases identical to TRBD1. The CDR3 length is 21 residues. Germline values: CDR1 MGHRA, CDR2 YSYEKL. J lost 3 bases, V lost 4 bases, and 22 bases had no gene match. Written as DNA, the CDR3 is TGCGCCAGCAGCCCTAGTTCCGGGGTGTTACTTGACAGGGGATACACCGGGGAGCTGTTTTTT. This gives the protein CASSPSSGVLLDRGYTGELFF.

This chain connects TRBV18 to TRBJ2-3; possibly TRBD2 for D (6 bases). The CDR3 totals 14 residues. The V gene lost 6 bases and the J gene lost 1 base, with 11 bases spanning the gap. Germline V gene lookup returns CDR1 KGHSH and CDR2 LQKENI. CDR3 loop: CASSFSGRTDTQYF. The CDR3 DNA follows: TGTGCCAGCTCGTTTAGCGGCCGCACAGATACGCAGTATTTT.

V and J are TRBV11-2 and TRBJ2-3; 8 bases fit TRBD2. This CDR3 contains 17 residues. Losses at the gene ends were 5 bases for V and 5 bases for J; bases not matched to a gene: 15. The germline CDR1 and CDR2 sequences are SGHAT and FQNNGV. CDR3 protein: CASSQTLRGGQEDTQYF. In DNA form, the CDR3 reads TGTGCCAGCAGCCAGACCCTTCGGGGGGGCCAAGAAGATACGCAGTATTTT.

The chain employs TRBV6-1 and TRBJ2-1; 8 nucleotides line up with TRBD1. This CDR3 is 16 amino acids long. Germline V gives CDR1 MNHNS, CDR2 SASEGT. V was clipped by 1 base and J by 4 bases; unmatched bases: 6. CDR3 region: CASSEGFRGLYNEQFF. The CDR3 nucleotides are TGTGCCAGCAGTGAAGGATTCAGGGGGCTATACAATGAGCAGTTCTTC.

The rearrangement joins TRBV28 to TRBJ1-2; D not certain. This CDR3 has 11 amino acids. With 1 base removed from V and 6 bases from J, the gap between germline ends came to 3 bases. Germline assignment: CDR1 MDHEN and CDR2 SYDVKM. The CDR3 is CASSLYHGYTF. CDR3 in DNA: TGTGCCAGCAGTTTATATCATGGCTACACCTTC.

V is TRBV6-5 and J is TRBJ2-1; TRBD2 aligns across 9 bases. The V and J ends lost 0 bases and 5 bases, in that order; junction bases with no gene match: 2. Germline V gene sequence: CDR1 MNHEY, CDR2 SVGAGI. This CDR3 spans 15 amino acids. CDR3 residues: CASSYSSGGDNEQFF. As DNA, the CDR3 is TGTGCCAGCAGTTACTCTAGCGGGGGAGACAATGAGCAGTTCTTC.

This chain joins TRBV4-3 and TRBJ2-1; D is unclear. The CDR3 runs 18 residues. Trimming took off 0 bases at V and 3 bases at J, with 18 bases between the two ends. CDR1 is LGHNA and CDR2 is YSLEER in the germline V gene. CDR3 sequence reads: CASSQDGGALGFYNEQFF. CDR3 DNA: TGCGCCAGCAGCCAAGATGGTGGCGCCCTGGGGTTCTACAATGAGCAGTTCTTC.

CDR3 DNA sequence: TGCAGCGTTGGGATATGGACAGTATCCTACGAGCAGTACTTC. It specifies CSVGIWTVSYEQYF. The chain couples TRBV29-1 to TRBJ2-7, with D possibly TRBD1 on 6 matching bases. Between the trimmed V and J ends, which lost 4 bases and 1 base, there was a span of 14 bases. The CDR3 is made up of 14 amino acids. Germline V gives CDR1 SQVTM, CDR2 ANQGSEA.

This rearrangement joins TRBV7-2 to TRBJ1-3; unclear D gene. CDR1 SGHTA and CDR2 FQGNSA come from the germline V gene. The CDR3 contains 13 residues. Between the trimmed V and J ends, which lost 6 bases and 4 bases, there was a span of 10 bases. Here the CDR3 DNA reads TGTGCCAGCAGAGAGTACAGCGGAAACACCATATATTTT. Encoded protein: CASREYSGNTIYF.

The chain combines TRBV5-1 with TRBJ2-3; D uncertain. V was clipped by 0 bases and J by 4 bases, with 3 bases between them. The CDR3 runs 12 residues. Germline CDR1 is SGHRS and CDR2 is YFSETQ. CDR3 sequence (DNA): TGCGCCAGCAGCTTGGGGTCAGATACGCAGTATTTT. Translation gives CASSLGSDTQYF.

V usage is TRBV5-8 and J usage is TRBJ2-1; 11 nucleotides match TRBD2. The junction had 9 bases not matched to a gene; V was cut back by 0 bases and J by 1 base. Germline CDR1 reads SGHTS; CDR2 reads YDEGEE. CDR3 length equals 19 residues. CDR3 residues: CASSLVSSGGINSYNEQFF. In DNA, the CDR3 is TGTGCCAGCAGCTTGGTTTCTAGCGGGGGGATTAATTCCTACAATGAGCAGTTCTTC. Full variable domain (missing parts from reference TRBV5-8 and TRBJ2-1): EAGVTQSPTHLIKTRGQQATLRCSPISGHTSVYWYQQALGLGLQFLLWYDEGEERNRGNFPPRFSGRQFPNYSSELNVNALELEDSALYLCASSLVSSGGINSYNEQFFGPGTRLTVL.

The V call is TRBV28, the J call TRBJ2-1; 13 bases are shared with TRBD2. Unmatched junction bases numbered 9, after V lost 6 bases and J lost 4 bases. The CDR3 consists of 17 residues. Germline lookup yields CDR1 MDHEN and CDR2 SYDVKM. The DNA for the CDR3 is TGTGCCAGCAGCCTACGCCTGGGACTAGCGGGGTACAATGAGCAGTTCTTC. Translation: CASSLRLGLAGYNEQFF.